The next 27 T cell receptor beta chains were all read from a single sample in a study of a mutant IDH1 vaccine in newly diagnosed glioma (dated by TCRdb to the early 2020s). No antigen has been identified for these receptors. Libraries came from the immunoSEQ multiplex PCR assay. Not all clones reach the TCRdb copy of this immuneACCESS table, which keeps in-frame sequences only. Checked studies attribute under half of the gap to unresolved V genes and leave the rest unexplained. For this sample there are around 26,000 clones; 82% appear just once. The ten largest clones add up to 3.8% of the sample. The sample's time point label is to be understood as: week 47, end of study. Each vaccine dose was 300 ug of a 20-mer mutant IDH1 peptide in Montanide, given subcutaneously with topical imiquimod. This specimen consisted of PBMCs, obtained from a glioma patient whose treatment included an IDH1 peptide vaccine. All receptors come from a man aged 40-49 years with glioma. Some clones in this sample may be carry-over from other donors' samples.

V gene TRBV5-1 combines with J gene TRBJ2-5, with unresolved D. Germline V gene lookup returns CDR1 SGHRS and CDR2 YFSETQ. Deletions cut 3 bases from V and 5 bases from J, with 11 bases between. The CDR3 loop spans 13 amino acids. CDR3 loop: CASSSRSSETQYF. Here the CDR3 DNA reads TGCGCCAGCAGCTCCAGGTCATCGGAGACCCAGTACTTC.

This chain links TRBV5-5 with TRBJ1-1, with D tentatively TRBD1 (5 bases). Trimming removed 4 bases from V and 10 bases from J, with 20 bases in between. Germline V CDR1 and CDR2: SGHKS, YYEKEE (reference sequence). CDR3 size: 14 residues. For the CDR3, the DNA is TGTGCCAGCAGCCCGGGGCAGGGCGGGTGGGGAGCTTTCTTT. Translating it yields CASSPGQGGWGAFF. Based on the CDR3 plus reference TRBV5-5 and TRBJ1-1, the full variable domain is DAGVTQSPTHLIKTRGQQVTLRCSPISGHKSVSWYQQVLGQGPQFIFQYYEKEERGRGNFPDRFSARQFPNYSSELNVNALLLGDSALYLCASSPGQGGWGAFFGQGTRLTVV.

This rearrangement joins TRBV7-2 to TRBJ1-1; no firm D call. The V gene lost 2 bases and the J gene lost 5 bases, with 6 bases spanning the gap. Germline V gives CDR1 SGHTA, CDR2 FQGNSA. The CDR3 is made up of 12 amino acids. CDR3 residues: CASSLTRTEAFF. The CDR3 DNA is TGTGCCAGCAGCTTAACAAGAACTGAAGCTTTCTTT.

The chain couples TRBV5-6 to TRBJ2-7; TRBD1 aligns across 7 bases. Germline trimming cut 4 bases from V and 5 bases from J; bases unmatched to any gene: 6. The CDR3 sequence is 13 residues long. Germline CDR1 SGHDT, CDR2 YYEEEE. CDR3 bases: TGTGCCAGCAGCCAGACAGGGTTAGACGAGCAGTACTTC. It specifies CASSQTGLDEQYF.

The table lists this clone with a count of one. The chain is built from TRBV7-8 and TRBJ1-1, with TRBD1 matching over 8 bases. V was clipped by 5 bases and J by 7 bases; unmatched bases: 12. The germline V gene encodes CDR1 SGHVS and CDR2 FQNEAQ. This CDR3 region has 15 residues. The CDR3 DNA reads TGTGCCAGCAGCCCGGACAGGGCTTGGCGTATTGAAGCTTTCTTT. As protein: CASSPDRAWRIEAFF.

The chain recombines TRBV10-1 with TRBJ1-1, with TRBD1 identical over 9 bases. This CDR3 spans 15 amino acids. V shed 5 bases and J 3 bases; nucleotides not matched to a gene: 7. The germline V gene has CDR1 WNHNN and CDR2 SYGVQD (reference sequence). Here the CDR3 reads CASSKGQGSDTEAFF. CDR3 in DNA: TGCGCCAGCAGTAAGGGACAGGGCTCCGACACTGAAGCTTTCTTT.

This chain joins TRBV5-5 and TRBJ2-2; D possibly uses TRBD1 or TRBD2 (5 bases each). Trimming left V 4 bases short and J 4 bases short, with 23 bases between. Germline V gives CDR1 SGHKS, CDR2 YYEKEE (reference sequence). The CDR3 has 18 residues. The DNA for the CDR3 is TGTGCCAGCAGCCTCGGGACGGCTAACAGGTGGATCACCGGGGAGCTGTTTTTT. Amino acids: CASSLGTANRWITGELFF.

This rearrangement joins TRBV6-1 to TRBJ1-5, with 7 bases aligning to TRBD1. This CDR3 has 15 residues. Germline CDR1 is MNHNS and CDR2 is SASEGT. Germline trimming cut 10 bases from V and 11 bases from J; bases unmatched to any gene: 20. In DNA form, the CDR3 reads TGTGCCACCAGCGGGACAGCACAGGGGCAGGGGGCCCAGCATTTT. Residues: CATSGTAQGQGAQHF.

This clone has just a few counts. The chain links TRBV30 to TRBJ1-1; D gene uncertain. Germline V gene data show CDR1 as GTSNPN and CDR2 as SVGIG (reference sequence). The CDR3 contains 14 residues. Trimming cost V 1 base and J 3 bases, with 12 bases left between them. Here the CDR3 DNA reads TGTGCCTGGAGTGACTTAAGATCAGACACTGAAGCTTTCTTT. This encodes CAWSDLRSDTEAFF.

The CDR3 DNA reads as TGTGCCTGGAGTGTCTTTAGCGGGGGCACAGATACGCAGTATTTT. Protein product: CAWSVFSGGTDTQYF. The chain is built from TRBV30 and TRBJ2-3; 8 bases are a match to TRBD2. Per germline, CDR1 GTSNPN and CDR2 SVGIG (reference sequence). CDR3 size: 15 residues. Trimming cost V 0 bases and J 1 base; bases outside gene matches: 3.

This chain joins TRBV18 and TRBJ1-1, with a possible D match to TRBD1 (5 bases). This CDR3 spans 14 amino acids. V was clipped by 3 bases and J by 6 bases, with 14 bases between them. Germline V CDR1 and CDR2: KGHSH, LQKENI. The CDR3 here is CASSPNAQGAEAFF. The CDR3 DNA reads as TGTGCCAGCTCACCCAACGCCCAGGGCGCTGAAGCTTTCTTT.

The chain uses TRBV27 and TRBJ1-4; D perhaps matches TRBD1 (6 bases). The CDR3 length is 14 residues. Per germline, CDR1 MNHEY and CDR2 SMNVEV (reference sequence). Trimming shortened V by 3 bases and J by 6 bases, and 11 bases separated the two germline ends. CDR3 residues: CASSFSGAHEKLFF. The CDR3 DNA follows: TGTGCCAGCAGTTTTTCAGGGGCGCATGAAAAACTGTTTTTT.

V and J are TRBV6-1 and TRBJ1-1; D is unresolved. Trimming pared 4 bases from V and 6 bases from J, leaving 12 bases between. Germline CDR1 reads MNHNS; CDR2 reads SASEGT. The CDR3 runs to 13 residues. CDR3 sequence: CASSGVGRSEAFF. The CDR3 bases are TGTGCCAGCAGTGGCGTGGGGAGGTCTGAAGCTTTCTTT.

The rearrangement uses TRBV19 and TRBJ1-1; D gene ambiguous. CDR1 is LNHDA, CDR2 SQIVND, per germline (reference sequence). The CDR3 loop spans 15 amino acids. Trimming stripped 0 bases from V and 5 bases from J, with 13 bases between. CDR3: CASSIDVAPGTEAFF. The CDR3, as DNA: TGTGCCAGTAGTATAGACGTGGCGCCGGGTACTGAAGCTTTCTTT.

In DNA form, the CDR3 reads TGTGCCAGCAGCCAGCTCAGGGGTGCCGAGCAGTACTTC. It is translated as CASSQLRGAEQYF. The chain carries TRBV4-2 and TRBJ2-7; possible D gene TRBD1, 6 bases. Germline CDR1 LGHNA, CDR2 YNFKEQ. This CDR3 region has 13 residues. Trimming stripped 3 bases from V and 6 bases from J, with 12 bases between.

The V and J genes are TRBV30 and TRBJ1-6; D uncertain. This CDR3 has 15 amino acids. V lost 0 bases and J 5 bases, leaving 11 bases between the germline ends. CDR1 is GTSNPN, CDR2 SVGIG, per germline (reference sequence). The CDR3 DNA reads TGTGCCTGGAGTGTAACGGGGAGTAATAATTCACCCCTCCACTTT. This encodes CAWSVTGSNNSPLHF.

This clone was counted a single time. The CDR3 DNA reads as TGTGCCAGCAGCCTGCGACAGGGCGTGACCGGGGAGCTGTTTTTT. It is translated as CASSLRQGVTGELFF. The genes are TRBV7-2 and TRBJ2-2, with TRBD1 identical over 7 bases. Germline values: CDR1 SGHTA, CDR2 FQGNSA. V dropped 5 bases and J dropped 5; count of bases not matched to a gene: 8. CDR3 length equals 15 residues.

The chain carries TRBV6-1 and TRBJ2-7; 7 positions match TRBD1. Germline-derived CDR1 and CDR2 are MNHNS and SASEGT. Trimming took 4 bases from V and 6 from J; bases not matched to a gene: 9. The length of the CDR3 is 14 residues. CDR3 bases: TGTGCCAGCAGTGTTATGAGGGGGCAGGGCGAGCAGTACTTC. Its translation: CASSVMRGQGEQYF.

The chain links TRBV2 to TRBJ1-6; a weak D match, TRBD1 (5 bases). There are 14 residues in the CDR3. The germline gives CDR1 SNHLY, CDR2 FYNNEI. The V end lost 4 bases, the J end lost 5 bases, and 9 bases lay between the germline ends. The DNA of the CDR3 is TGTGCCAGCAGTGGGCAGGGAAATAATTCACCCCTCCACTTT. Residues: CASSGQGNNSPLHF.

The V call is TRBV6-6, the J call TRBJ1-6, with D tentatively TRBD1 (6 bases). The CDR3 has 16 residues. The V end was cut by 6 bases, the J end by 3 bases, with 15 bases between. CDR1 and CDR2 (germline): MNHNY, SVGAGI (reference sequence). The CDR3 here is CASRPLQGGYNSPLHF. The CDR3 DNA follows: TGTGCCAGCAGGCCCTTACAGGGCGGCTATAATTCACCCCTCCACTTT.

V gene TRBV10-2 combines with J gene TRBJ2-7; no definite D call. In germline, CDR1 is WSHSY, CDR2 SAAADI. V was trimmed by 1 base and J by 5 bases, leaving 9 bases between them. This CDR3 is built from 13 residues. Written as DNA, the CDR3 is TGCGCCAGCAGTGAGTATAGTAGTGACGAGCAGTACTTC. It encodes CASSEYSSDEQYF.

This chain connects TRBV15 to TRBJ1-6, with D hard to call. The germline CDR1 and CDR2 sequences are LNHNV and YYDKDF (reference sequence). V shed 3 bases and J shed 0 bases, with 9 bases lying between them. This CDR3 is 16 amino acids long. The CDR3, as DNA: TGTGCCACCAGCAGGACCACGAGCTCCTATAATTCACCCCTCCACTTT. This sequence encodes CATSRTTSSYNSPLHF.

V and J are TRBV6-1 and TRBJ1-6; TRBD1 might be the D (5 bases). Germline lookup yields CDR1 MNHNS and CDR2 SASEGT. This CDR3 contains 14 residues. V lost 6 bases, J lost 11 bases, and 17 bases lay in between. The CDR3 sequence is CASRALLGGTPLHF. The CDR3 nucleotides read TGTGCCAGCAGGGCCCTTTTGGGGGGGACACCCCTCCACTTT.

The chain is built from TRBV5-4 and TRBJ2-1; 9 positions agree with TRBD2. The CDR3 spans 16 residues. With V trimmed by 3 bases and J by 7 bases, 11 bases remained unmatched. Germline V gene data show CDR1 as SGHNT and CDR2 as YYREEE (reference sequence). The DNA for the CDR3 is TGTGCCAGCAGCTGGGGTAGCGGGGGCCCAACGAATGAGCAGTTCTTC. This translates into CASSWGSGGPTNEQFF.

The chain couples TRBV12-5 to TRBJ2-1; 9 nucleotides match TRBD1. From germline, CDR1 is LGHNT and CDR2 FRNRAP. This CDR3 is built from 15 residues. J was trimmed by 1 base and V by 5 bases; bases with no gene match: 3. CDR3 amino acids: CASGTGTGSYNEQFF. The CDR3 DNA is TGTGCTAGTGGTACCGGGACAGGGTCCTACAATGAGCAGTTCTTC.

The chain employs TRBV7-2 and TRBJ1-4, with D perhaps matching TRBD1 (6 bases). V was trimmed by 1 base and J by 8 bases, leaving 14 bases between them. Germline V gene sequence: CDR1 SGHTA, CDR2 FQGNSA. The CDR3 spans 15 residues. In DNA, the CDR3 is TGTGCCAGCAGCTTAGGGTTCAGGGACATCGAAAAACTGTTTTTT. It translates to CASSLGFRDIEKLFF.

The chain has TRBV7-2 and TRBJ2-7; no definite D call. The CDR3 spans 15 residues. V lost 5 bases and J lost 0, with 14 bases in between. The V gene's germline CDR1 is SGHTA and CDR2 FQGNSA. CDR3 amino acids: CASSPSLVSSYEQYF. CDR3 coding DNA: TGTGCCAGCAGCCCTTCTCTGGTGAGCTCCTACGAGCAGTACTTC.